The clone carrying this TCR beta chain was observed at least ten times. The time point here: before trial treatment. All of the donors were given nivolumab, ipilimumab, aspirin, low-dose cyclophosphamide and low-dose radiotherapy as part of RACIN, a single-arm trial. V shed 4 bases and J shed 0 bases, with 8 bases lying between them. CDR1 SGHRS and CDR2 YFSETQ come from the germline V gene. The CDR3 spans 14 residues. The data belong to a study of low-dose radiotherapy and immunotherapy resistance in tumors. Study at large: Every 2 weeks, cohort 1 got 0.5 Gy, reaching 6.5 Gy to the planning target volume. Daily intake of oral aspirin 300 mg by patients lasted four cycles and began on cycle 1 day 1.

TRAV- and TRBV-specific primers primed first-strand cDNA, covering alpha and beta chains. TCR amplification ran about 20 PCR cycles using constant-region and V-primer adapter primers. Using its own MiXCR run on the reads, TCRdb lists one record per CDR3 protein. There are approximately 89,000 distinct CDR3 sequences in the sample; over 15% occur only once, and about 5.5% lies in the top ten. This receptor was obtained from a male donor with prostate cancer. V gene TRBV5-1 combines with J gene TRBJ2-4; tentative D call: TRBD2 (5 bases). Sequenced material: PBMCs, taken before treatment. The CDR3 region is CASSPRGAKNIQYF. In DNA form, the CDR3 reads TGCGCCAGCAGCCCACGGGGAGCCAAAAACATTCAGTACTTC.